This TCR beta chain was documented in a study of regulatory T cells. At testing, patients were 2 to 39 years old, with reduced naive and increased memory T-cell proportions. CD4+ T cells were divided by sorting: CD25-high CD127-low Tregs, CD25-low CD127-high conventional cells. Findings and caveats of the study: In CD3G-deficient patients, conventional CD4+ T cells were enriched for hydrophobic CDR3 residues at positions 6 and 7. Patient repertoires had restricted TRB V-J pairs and skewed V and J usage, most in Tregs.

The primer mix had 52 TRBV and 13 TRBJ primers. This table comes from immunoSEQ multiplex PCR, and its TCRdb copy is limited to in-frame clones, with some not included. Here the sample spans approximately 40,000 clones, over 75% being singletons. Of note for this clone: Antigen specificity is unknown.

In germline, CDR1 is LNHDA, CDR2 SQIVND (reference sequence). CDR3 length equals 15 residues. The V end was cut by 6 bases, the J end by 5 bases, with 19 bases between. This sequence was found in a person aged 18 to 30 with CD3G deficiency. The chain links TRBV19 to TRBJ2-5; tentatively, D is TRBD1 (5 bases). The sequenced material came from conventional CD4+ T cells sorted from blood. CDR3 amino acids: CASSRAAGWLETQYF. Written as DNA, the CDR3 is TGTGCCAGTAGCCGAGCAGCAGGGTGGTTGGAGACCCAGTACTTC.